The T cell receptor (beta chain) under discussion was sequenced for a study of T cell repertoires in cytomegalovirus infection. Study-level information: Based on public TCR beta signatures, there were indications of CMV infection and of a matching HLA type.

Study-level results: HLA-C-restricted TCR beta clonotypes specific for CMV led the ex vivo response.

TCRdb fed the reads into MiXCR, producing one record per CDR3 protein. This sample has over 100,000 distinct CDR3 sequences, with about 9.4% found just once. This clonotype appeared a few times. As yet, its antigen is unknown. CDR3 length: 16 amino acids. The V and J ends lost 5 bases and 0 bases respectively, with 14 bases between them. Germline CDR1 SEHNR, CDR2 FQNEAQ (reference sequence). This chain joins TRBV7-9 and TRBJ2-1; maybe TRBD2 (6 bases). The sample comprised PBMCs, sequenced either directly or after in vitro stimulation (not recorded which). The clonotype originates from a human donor in good health (CMV status not recorded). Some clones in this sample may be carry-over from other donors' samples. CDR3 nucleotides: TGTGCCAGCAGCCCTGGGGCGGGGATCTCCTACAATGAGCAGTTCTTC. Translated: CASSPGAGISYNEQFF. Together with reference TRBV7-9 and TRBJ2-1, the CDR3 gives the full variable domain: DTGVSQNPRHKITKRGQNVTFRCDPISEHNRLYWYRQTLGQGPEFLTYFQNEAQLEKSRLLSDRFSAERPKGSFSTLEIQRTEQGDSAMYLCASSPGAGISYNEQFFGPGTRLTVL.